A selection of T cell receptor beta chains follows, all from one sample in a study of blood T cell repertoires in COVID-19. The repertoire was sequenced with immunoSEQ multiplex PCR; TCRdb's copy has only in-frame clones and lacks some. The repertoire holds about 280,000 clones, approximately 90% seen once, with 2% to 2.5% in the top ten. The material sequenced was PBMCs or T cells enriched from blood (not recorded which). These receptors were obtained from a woman aged 55 to 70 in a cohort exposed to, infected with or recovered from COVID-19 (not recorded which). CDR3s leave out the opening cysteine and the closing phenylalanine or tryptophan. The order of the fields is V gene, CDR3 protein.

TRBV19 ASRHSRSRPRSGNTIY
TRBV21-1 ASWPGGTQETQY
TRBV18 ASSPISFQRVSSGANVLT
TRBV27 ASSPGRTRPDLAKNIQY
TRBV5-1 ASSLKASGFTDTQY
TRBV2 ASSKQGAGEAF
TRBV11-1 ASSAGAGGLSGYT
TRBV15 ATSRDLRLAGDSSYEQY
TRBV3-1/TRBV3-2 ASSQWGQGASQPQH
TRBV5-1 ASSETGLNTEAF
TRBV10-3 AISEGDVTRQY